The 11 T cell receptor beta chains below come from one sample, sequenced in a study of control samples from healthy donors and cancer patients. The table came from immunoSEQ multiplex PCR; TCRdb's copy has only in-frame clones and leaves some out. The data show 89,000 or so clones, 80% to 90% seen once. Material for sequencing was blood. The origin of the receptors is a man aged 50 or older in good health.

The V gene is TRBV11-2, the J gene TRBJ2-1, with D unclear. The germline V gene has CDR1 SGHAT and CDR2 FQNNGV. The CDR3 extends over 13 amino acids. The V and J ends lost 4 bases and 13 bases respectively, with 17 bases between them. CDR3 amino acids: CASSSRTGLDQFF. The DNA for the CDR3 is TGTGCCAGCAGCTCCCGGACCGGCCTCGATCAGTTCTTC.

The chain links TRBV5-4 to TRBJ1-2, with a weak D call TRBD1 (5 bases). This CDR3 spans 15 amino acids. Germline V gene lookup returns CDR1 SGHNT and CDR2 YYREEE (reference sequence). The V end was cut by 6 bases, the J end by 8 bases, with 23 bases between. CDR3 region: CASNPPTGALGGYTF. The CDR3 coding sequence is TGTGCCAGCAACCCCCCCACCGGGGCGCTGGGGGGCTACACCTTC.

The rearrangement joins TRBV5-1 to TRBJ1-3, with TRBD1 as a possible D gene (5 bases). The CDR3 runs to 16 residues. V shed 0 bases and J shed 4 bases, with 14 bases lying between them. The germline V gene has CDR1 SGHRS and CDR2 YFSETQ. DNA for the CDR3: TGCGCCAGCAGCTTGGCCCTTGAAGGGGACGGAAACACCATATATTTT. Translated, it gives CASSLALEGDGNTIYF.

The chain employs TRBV7-2 and TRBJ1-6; D gene unclear. Trimming took off 5 bases at V and 10 bases at J, with 12 bases between the two ends. Germline values: CDR1 SGHTA, CDR2 FQGNSA. The CDR3 runs 13 residues. In DNA, the CDR3 is TGTGCCAGCAGCAACGGCGGCCAATCACCCCTCCACTTT. This codes for CASSNGGQSPLHF.

This clone appeared a few times. The chain is built from TRBV14 and TRBJ1-2; 10 bases line up with TRBD1. Germline V gene sequence: CDR1 SGHDN, CDR2 FVKESK. After removal of 3 bases from V and 6 bases from J, the junction contained 7 bases not matched to a gene. This CDR3 region has 15 residues. The CDR3 coding sequence is TGTGCCAGCAGCCATGCGGACAGGGGGAGGAATGGCTACACCTTC. This encodes CASSHADRGRNGYTF.

This clone was detected once. This CDR3 is CASREASGLSYEQYF. The CDR3, as DNA: TGTGCCAGCAGGGAGGCTAGCGGACTCTCCTACGAGCAGTACTTC. This sequence joins TRBV7-8 and TRBJ2-7, with 7 nucleotides matching TRBD2. Germline V CDR1 and CDR2: SGHVS, FQNEAQ. The V gene end was trimmed by 6 bases and the J gene end by 0 bases; junction bases not matched to a gene: 8. The CDR3 covers 15 residues.

The chain is built from TRBV9 and TRBJ2-2, with 8 bases that match TRBD2. CDR3 size: 15 residues. Looked up from germline, CDR1 is SGDLS and CDR2 is YYNGEE. The trim removed 1 base at V and 7 bases at J, leaving 6 bases unmatched. The CDR3 bases are TGTGCCAGCAGCGTACTAGCGGGTCTCGGCGGGGAGCTGTTTTTT. Its protein is CASSVLAGLGGELFF.

This clone was recorded a few times. This chain uses TRBV10-3 with TRBJ1-5; 8 positions agree with TRBD1. The V gene's germline CDR1 is ENHRY and CDR2 SYGVKD. The V and J ends lost 3 bases and 1 base, in that order; junction bases with no gene match: 2. The CDR3 is 15 amino acids. CDR3 region: CAISDSGGSNQPQHF. The CDR3 bases are TGTGCCATCAGTGATTCAGGGGGCAGCAATCAGCCCCAGCATTTT.

The chain joins TRBV6-5 to TRBJ2-1; TRBD2 matches at 8 bases. Germline assignment: CDR1 MNHEY and CDR2 SVGAGI. CDR3 size: 15 residues. Trimming cost V 6 bases and J 2 bases; bases outside gene matches: 6. The CDR3 nucleotides are TGTGCCAGCAGGCTGCAGCGGGAGACCTACAATGAGCAGTTCTTC. It translates to CASRLQRETYNEQFF.

This chain uses TRBV24-1 with TRBJ2-1; the D is unclear. The CDR3 is 17 residues long. The V end lost 1 base, the J end lost 5 bases, and 17 bases lay between the germline ends. Per germline, CDR1 KGHDR and CDR2 SFDVKD. The CDR3 region has the DNA TGTGCCACCAGTGATTTAGATTGGCAGGTTGGGAACAATGAGCAGTTCTTC. Translated, it gives CATSDLDWQVGNNEQFF.

The V gene is TRBV6-5, the J gene TRBJ2-7; 13 nucleotides match TRBD2. The tail of the sequence fits TRBJ2-5 better, so the J call may be wrong. Germline-derived CDR1 and CDR2 are MNHEY and SVGAGI. The CDR3 is 15 residues long. The CDR3 spells CASSLGTSGEETQYF. The CDR3 DNA sequence: TGTGCCAGCAGCCTGGGGACTAGCGGGGAAGAGACCCAGTACTTC.